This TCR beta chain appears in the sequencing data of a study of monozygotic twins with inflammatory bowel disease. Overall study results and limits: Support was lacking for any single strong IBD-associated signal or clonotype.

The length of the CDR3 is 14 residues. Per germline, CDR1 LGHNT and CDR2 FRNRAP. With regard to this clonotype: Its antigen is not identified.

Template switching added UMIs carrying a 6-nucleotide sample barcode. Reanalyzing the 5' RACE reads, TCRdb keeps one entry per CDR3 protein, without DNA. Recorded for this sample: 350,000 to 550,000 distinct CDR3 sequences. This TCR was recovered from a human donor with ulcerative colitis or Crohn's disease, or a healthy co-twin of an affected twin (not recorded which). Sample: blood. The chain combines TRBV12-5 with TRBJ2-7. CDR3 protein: CASGLSALSYEQYF.